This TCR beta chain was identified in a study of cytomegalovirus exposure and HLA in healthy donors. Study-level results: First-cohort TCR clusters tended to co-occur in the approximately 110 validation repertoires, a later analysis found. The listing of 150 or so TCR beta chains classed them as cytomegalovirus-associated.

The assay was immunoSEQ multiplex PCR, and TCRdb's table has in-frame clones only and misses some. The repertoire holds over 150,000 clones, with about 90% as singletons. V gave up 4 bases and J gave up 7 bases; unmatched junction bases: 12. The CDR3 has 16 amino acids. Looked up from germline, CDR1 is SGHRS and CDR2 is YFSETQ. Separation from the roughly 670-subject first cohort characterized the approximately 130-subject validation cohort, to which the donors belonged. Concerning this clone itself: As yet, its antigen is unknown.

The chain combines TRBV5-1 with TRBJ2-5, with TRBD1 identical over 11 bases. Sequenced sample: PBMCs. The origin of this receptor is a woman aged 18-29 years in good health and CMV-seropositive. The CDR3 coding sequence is TGCGCCAGCAGCCCTGAGGGACAGGGGGTTCGAGGGACCCAGTACTTC. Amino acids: CASSPEGQGVRGTQYF.